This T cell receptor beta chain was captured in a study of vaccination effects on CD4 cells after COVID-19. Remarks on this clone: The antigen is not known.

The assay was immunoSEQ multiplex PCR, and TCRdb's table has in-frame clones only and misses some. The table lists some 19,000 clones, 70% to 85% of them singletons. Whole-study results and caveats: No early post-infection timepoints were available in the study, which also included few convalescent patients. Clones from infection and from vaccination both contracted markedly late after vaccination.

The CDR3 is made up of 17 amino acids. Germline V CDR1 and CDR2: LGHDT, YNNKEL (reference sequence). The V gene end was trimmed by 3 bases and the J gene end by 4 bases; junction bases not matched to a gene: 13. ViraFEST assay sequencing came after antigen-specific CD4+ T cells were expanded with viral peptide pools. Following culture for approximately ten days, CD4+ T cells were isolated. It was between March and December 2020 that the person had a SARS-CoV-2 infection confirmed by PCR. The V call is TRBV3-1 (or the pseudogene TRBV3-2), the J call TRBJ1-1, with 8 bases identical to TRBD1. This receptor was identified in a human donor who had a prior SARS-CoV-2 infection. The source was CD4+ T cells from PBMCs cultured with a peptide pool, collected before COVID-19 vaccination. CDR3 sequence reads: CASSQSDRAELRTEAFF. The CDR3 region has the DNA TGTGCCAGCAGCCAGTCGGACAGGGCAGAGTTGCGCACTGAAGCTTTCTTT.